The next 14 T cell receptor beta chains were all read from a single sample in a study of blood T cell repertoires in COVID-19. TCRdb keeps only in-frame clones here, not all; method: immunoSEQ multiplex PCR. The sample has under 250,000 clones; 89% are singletons. Sequencing was performed on peripheral blood. The receptors originated from a woman aged 40 to 55 with acute or convalescent COVID-19.

The J gene is TRBJ2-6, the V gene TRBV24-1, with TRBD2 identical over 8 bases. This CDR3 has 17 residues. The germline gives CDR1 KGHDR, CDR2 SFDVKD. With 3 bases clipped from V and 0 bases from J, the junction kept 3 bases outside the gene matches. As DNA, the CDR3 is TGTGCCACCAGTGATCCGGGGGGGAGCTCTGGGGCCAACGTCCTGACTTTC. Encoded protein: CATSDPGGSSGANVLTF.

V gene TRBV18 combines with J gene TRBJ1-6; TRBD1 matches 7 bases. CDR3 length equals 15 residues. J gave up 9 bases and V 1 base, and 6 bases lay outside the gene matches. Germline V lookup: CDR1 KGHSH, CDR2 LQKENI. DNA of the CDR3: TGTGCCAGCTCACCACGATCGGACAGGAGTTCACCCCTCCACTTT. This codes for CASSPRSDRSSPLHF.

In this sample, this clone turned up once. This chain connects TRBV2 to TRBJ1-2; 9 nucleotides align to TRBD1. The J segment lost 3 bases and the V segment lost 8 bases, leaving 1 base of the junction unmatched. The CDR3 sequence is 12 residues long. Germline assignment: CDR1 SNHLY and CDR2 FYNNEI. The CDR3, as DNA: TGTGCCAGCGGGGACAGGGACTATGGCTACACCTTC. Translation: CASGDRDYGYTF.

This chain connects TRBV11-2 to TRBJ2-7, with D possibly matching TRBD2 (5 bases). The CDR3 is made up of 15 amino acids. Trimming removed 1 base from V and 0 bases from J, with 10 bases in between. Germline CDR1 and CDR2: SGHAT and FQNNGV. CDR3: CASSLGRVSSYEQYV. The DNA of the CDR3 is TGTGCCAGCAGCTTAGGGCGGGTGAGCTCCTACGAGCAGTACGTC.

This chain links TRBV18 with TRBJ2-5; possibly TRBD2 for D (5 bases). Germline CDR1 is KGHSH and CDR2 is LQKENI. CDR3 size: 17 residues. V lost 0 bases to trimming and J lost 5 bases, with 19 bases between them. CDR3 protein: CASSPPGLAAGVETQYF. The CDR3 DNA follows: TGTGCCAGCTCACCACCAGGCCTGGCAGCCGGGGTTGAGACCCAGTACTTC.

The rearrangement links TRBV15 to TRBJ2-7; 11 bases agree with TRBD2. The CDR3 spans 15 residues. Germline lookup yields CDR1 LNHNV and CDR2 YYDKDF (reference sequence). Trimming took 4 bases from V and 3 from J; bases not matched to a gene: 5. Here the CDR3 DNA reads TGTGCCACCAGCATTAGCGGGGGGGGTATCTACGAGCAGTACGTC. Translation: CATSISGGGIYEQYV.

This clone was found a few times. The chain is built from TRBV19 and TRBJ1-2; 8 nucleotides line up with TRBD1. CDR1 is LNHDA and CDR2 is SQIVND in the germline V gene (reference sequence). The CDR3 consists of 15 residues. V gave up 3 bases and J gave up 2 bases; unmatched junction bases: 5. Written as DNA, the CDR3 is TGTGCCAGTAGTATGGCCAGGACAGGGAACTATGGCTACACCTTC. It encodes CASSMARTGNYGYTF.

A single count supports this clone. The chain combines TRBV7-3 with TRBJ1-1; D is ambiguous. The V gene lost 2 bases and the J gene lost 4 bases, with 8 bases spanning the gap. The V gene's germline CDR1 is SGHTA and CDR2 FQGTGA. The CDR3 covers 13 residues. CDR3 nucleotides: TGTGCCAGCAGCTTACCGGGGAGCACTGAAGCTTTCTTT. Its translation is CASSLPGSTEAFF.

The J gene is TRBJ2-3, the V gene TRBV10-3; TRBD1 might be the D (7 bases). CDR1 is ENHRY, CDR2 SYGVKD, per germline. V was clipped by 5 bases and J by 3 bases, with 15 bases between them. The CDR3 spans 15 residues. CDR3 bases: TGTGCCATCAGTACCAGGGGGGCCGGGACAGATACGCAGTATTTT. Amino acids: CAISTRGAGTDTQYF.

The chain has TRBV7-2 and TRBJ2-1; 7 bases fit TRBD2. The CDR3 runs to 17 residues. After removal of 3 bases from V and 0 bases from J, the junction contained 8 bases not matched to a gene. In germline, CDR1 is SGHTA, CDR2 FQGNSA. This CDR3 reads CASSFVAGRSSYNEQFF. In DNA, the CDR3 is TGTGCCAGCAGCTTTGTAGCGGGTAGGAGCTCCTACAATGAGCAGTTCTTC.

The chain uses TRBV27 and TRBJ1-6; D is possibly TRBD1 (5 bases). The V gene's germline CDR1 is MNHEY and CDR2 SMNVEV (reference sequence). Trimming took 4 bases from V and 9 from J, leaving 16 bases between them. This CDR3 comprises 15 residues. This CDR3 is CASSSTGSGGSPLHF. CDR3 nucleotides: TGTGCCAGCAGTTCCACAGGTTCCGGGGGTTCACCCCTCCACTTT.

The chain employs TRBV11-1 and TRBJ2-2; TRBD2 aligns across 11 bases. J was trimmed by 3 bases and V by 3 bases; bases with no gene match: 3. Germline lookup yields CDR1 SGHAT and CDR2 FQDESV (reference sequence). This CDR3 region has 16 residues. The CDR3 spells CASSLLAGGYTGELFF. The CDR3 nucleotides are TGTGCCAGCAGCTTGCTAGCGGGGGGCTACACCGGGGAGCTGTTTTTT.

The chain is built from TRBV15 and TRBJ1-1; 8 bases line up with TRBD1. The V segment lost 0 bases and the J segment 11 bases; nucleotides outside the gene matches: 20. The CDR3 loop spans 18 amino acids. Germline V gene lookup returns CDR1 LNHNV and CDR2 YYDKDF (reference sequence). The CDR3: CATSRDPNAPGGGGWAFF. The CDR3 DNA is TGTGCCACCAGCAGAGATCCCAATGCTCCAGGGGGCGGGGGCTGGGCTTTCTTT.

The chain carries TRBV2 and TRBJ2-7; D uncertain. CDR3 length: 14 residues. V dropped 2 bases and J dropped 0 bases, with 8 bases sitting between them. The germline V gene encodes CDR1 SNHLY and CDR2 FYNNEI. For the CDR3, the DNA is TGTGCCAGCAGTGAAAACACGAACTCCTACGAGCAGTACGTC. It encodes CASSENTNSYEQYV.